The 32 T cell receptor beta chains reported below all come from one sample, sequenced in a study of blood T cell repertoires in COVID-19. TCRdb's table, derived via immunoSEQ multiplex PCR, lists solely in-frame clones and lacks some. The sample consists of about 56,000 clones, roughly 84% of them appearing once. The material sequenced was peripheral blood. The source is a woman of 80 years or more with acute or convalescent COVID-19.

The J gene is TRBJ1-1, the V gene TRBV2; 7 bases align to TRBD1. The germline gives CDR1 SNHLY, CDR2 FYNNEI. The CDR3 totals 13 residues. The trim removed 8 bases at V and 1 base at J, leaving 4 bases unmatched. This CDR3 reads CASLRTGNTEAFF. The CDR3 DNA reads TGTGCCAGCCTTCGGACAGGGAACACTGAAGCTTTCTTT.

The rearrangement uses TRBV10-2 and TRBJ2-5; 9 nucleotides match TRBD1. Looked up from germline, CDR1 is WSHSY and CDR2 is SAAADI. J gave up 10 bases and V 3 bases, and 9 bases lay outside the gene matches. The CDR3 runs to 14 residues. CDR3 bases: TGCGCCAGCAGTGAAGGGACAGGGTATGGGAACCAGTACTTC. It yields the protein CASSEGTGYGNQYF.

The chain couples TRBV30 to TRBJ2-7; weak D call: TRBD2 (6 bases). The CDR3 length is 13 residues. V was clipped by 4 bases and J by 6 bases, with 16 bases between them. CDR1 is GTSNPN and CDR2 is SVGIG in the germline V gene (reference sequence). The CDR3 sequence is CAWTDKGGFEQYF. DNA of the CDR3: TGTGCCTGGACCGATAAGGGAGGATTCGAGCAGTACTTC. Supplemented by reference TRBV30 and TRBJ2-7, the full variable domain reads SQTIHQWPATLVQPVGSPLSLECTVEGTSNPNLYWYRQAAGRGLQLLFYSVGIGQISSEVPQNLSASRPQDRQFILSSKKLLLSDSGFYLCAWTDKGGFEQYFGPGTRLTVT.

The chain has TRBV3-1 (or the pseudogene TRBV3-2) and TRBJ1-5, with D maybe TRBD1 (6 bases). The V gene lost 1 base and the J gene lost 5 bases, with 9 bases spanning the gap. The CDR3 contains 14 residues. Germline CDR1 is LGHDT and CDR2 is YNNKEL (reference sequence). CDR3 amino acids: CASSQGSGDQPQHF. The CDR3 nucleotides are TGTGCCAGCAGCCAAGGGTCAGGGGATCAGCCCCAGCATTTT.

This chain connects TRBV14 to TRBJ2-1, with 11 bases matching TRBD2. The CDR3 is 16 residues long. The germline V gene has CDR1 SGHDN and CDR2 FVKESK. The J segment lost 7 bases and the V segment lost 3 bases, leaving 8 bases of the junction unmatched. CDR3 in amino acids: CASSQLAGGPLNEQFF. Written as DNA, the CDR3 is TGTGCCAGCAGCCAGCTAGCGGGGGGCCCCCTGAATGAGCAGTTCTTC.

V is TRBV19 and J is TRBJ1-2; TRBD1 matches 7 bases. V shed 6 bases and J 0 bases; nucleotides not matched to a gene: 4. Per the germline V gene, CDR1 is LNHDA and CDR2 is SQIVND (reference sequence). CDR3 length equals 14 residues. The CDR3 reads CASRAGTANYGYTF. The CDR3, as DNA: TGTGCCAGTAGGGCCGGGACAGCTAACTATGGCTACACCTTC.

The chain couples TRBV5-6 to TRBJ1-6; 10 bases are shared with TRBD1. Germline V CDR1 and CDR2: SGHDT, YYEEEE. After removal of 5 bases from V and 4 bases from J, the junction contained 6 bases not matched to a gene. The CDR3 consists of 16 residues. The CDR3 region has the DNA TGTGCCAGCAGAGAACGACAGGGGGCTTATAATTCACCCCTCCACTTT. Protein: CASRERQGAYNSPLHF.

This clone was detected only once. The chain carries TRBV2 and TRBJ2-2, with a weak D call TRBD1 (6 bases). Germline V lookup: CDR1 SNHLY, CDR2 FYNNEI. The CDR3 has 15 amino acids. V was clipped by 5 bases and J by 5 bases, with 15 bases between them. CDR3 bases: TGTGCCAGCAGTCTACAGGGTCGGGTAACCGGGGAGCTGTTTTTT. Protein: CASSLQGRVTGELFF.

The chain couples TRBV7-8 to TRBJ1-2; 7 positions match TRBD1. V lost 5 bases and J lost 1; bases outside the gene matches: 19. This CDR3 region has 19 residues. Germline-derived CDR1 and CDR2 are SGHVS and FQNEAQ. The CDR3 DNA sequence: TGTGCCAGCAGCAACAGTGGGCGGGCAGGGGGAGGTTATAACTATGGCTACACCTTC. Its translation: CASSNSGRAGGGYNYGYTF.

The chain links TRBV12-3 or TRBV12-4 to TRBJ2-7; 8 nucleotides agree with TRBD1. This CDR3 region has 13 residues. The junction had 4 bases not matched to a gene; V was cut back by 2 bases and J by 7 bases. In DNA form, the CDR3 reads TGTGCCAGCAGTTTAAGGACAGGGTTAGAGCAGTACTTC. Amino acid sequence: CASSLRTGLEQYF.

The chain combines TRBV10-3 with TRBJ2-1; D perhaps matches TRBD1 (6 bases). Germline CDR1 and CDR2: ENHRY and SYGVKD. The CDR3 has 13 amino acids. V was pared by 4 bases and J by 4 bases, with 8 bases between. CDR3 amino acids: CAISADRYNEQFF. In nucleotides, the CDR3 is TGTGCCATCAGTGCGGACAGATACAATGAGCAGTTCTTC.

The chain carries TRBV18 and TRBJ1-4; no definite D call. V dropped 3 bases and J dropped 8 bases, with 13 bases sitting between them. From germline, CDR1 is KGHSH and CDR2 LQKENI. The CDR3 is 14 residues long. The CDR3, as DNA: TGTGCCAGCTCACCGGCCCACGAGAGGGAAAAACTGTTTTTT. This gives the protein CASSPAHEREKLFF.

The J gene is TRBJ1-5, the V gene TRBV15; D is uncertain. Germline loops: CDR1 LNHNV, CDR2 YYDKDF (reference sequence). The CDR3 is made up of 17 amino acids. V was clipped by 3 bases and J by 0 bases, with 15 bases between them. CDR3 coding DNA: TGTGCCACCAGCAGGTTGGGGTGGCGGGATAGCAATCAGCCCCAGCATTTT. It codes for CATSRLGWRDSNQPQHF.

V gene TRBV6-2 or TRBV6-3 combines with J gene TRBJ1-4; 7 bases agree with TRBD1. CDR1 and CDR2 from the germline V gene are MNHEY and SVGEGT. This CDR3 contains 15 residues. V was pared by 2 bases and J by 4 bases, with 4 bases of the junction left unmatched. CDR3 region: CASSYDGTVNEKLFF. The CDR3 DNA is TGTGCCAGCAGTTACGACGGGACAGTTAATGAAAAACTGTTTTTT.

The genes are TRBV9 and TRBJ2-1; D is unresolved. The CDR3 sequence is 15 residues long. V lost 3 bases and J 1 base, leaving 11 bases between the germline ends. Germline-derived CDR1 and CDR2 are SGDLS and YYNGEE. CDR3 sequence: CASSGGPGSYNEQFF. The CDR3 bases are TGTGCCAGCAGCGGAGGCCCTGGGTCCTACAATGAGCAGTTCTTC.

This chain connects TRBV9 to TRBJ1-1; 7 bases fit TRBD1. The germline V gene encodes CDR1 SGDLS and CDR2 YYNGEE. V shed 2 bases and J 5 bases; nucleotides not matched to a gene: 9. The CDR3 consists of 15 residues. DNA of the CDR3: TGTGCCAGCAGCGTGATTACAGGGGAGGTAACTGAAGCTTTCTTT. Translation gives CASSVITGEVTEAFF.

This clone was detected once. The V call is TRBV3-1 (or the pseudogene TRBV3-2), the J call TRBJ2-1; 7 bases align to TRBD2. CDR1 and CDR2 (germline): LGHDT, YNNKEL (reference sequence). Losses at the gene ends were 0 bases for V and 4 bases for J; bases not matched to a gene: 3. There are 15 residues in the CDR3. CDR3 residues: CASSQELALYNEQFF. For the CDR3, the DNA is TGTGCCAGCAGCCAAGAACTAGCGTTATACAATGAGCAGTTCTTC.

CDR3 sequence reads: CASLPESGANVLTF. CDR3 coding DNA: TGCGCCAGCCTCCCAGAATCTGGGGCCAACGTCCTGACTTTC. The chain carries TRBV4-1 and TRBJ2-6, with D hard to call. CDR1 and CDR2 from the germline V gene are MGHRA and YSYEKL. The CDR3 has 14 amino acids. Trimming removed 8 bases at V and 1 base at J, with 9 bases between.

Points on this clone: The same CDR3 arises from other DNA sequences in this sample as well. The V gene is TRBV5-6, the J gene TRBJ2-7; D remains unclear. Germline assignment: CDR1 SGHDT and CDR2 YYEEEE. The V gene lost 3 bases and the J gene lost 3 bases, with 4 bases spanning the gap. The CDR3 length is 11 residues. CDR3 sequence (DNA): TGTGCCAGCAGCTCCGTCTACGAGCAGTACTTC. Protein product: CASSSVYEQYF.

V is TRBV5-8 and J is TRBJ2-5; possibly TRBD2 for D (5 bases). The germline V and J ends were trimmed by 4 bases and 5 bases, with 12 bases remaining between them. Per germline, CDR1 SGHTS and CDR2 YDEGEE. The CDR3 sequence is 13 residues long. In nucleotides, the CDR3 is TGTGCCAGCAGCCCGCGGAGGAGGGAGACCCAGTACTTC. As protein: CASSPRRRETQYF.

The V gene is TRBV6-5, the J gene TRBJ1-1; tentatively, D is TRBD1 (5 bases). There are 15 residues in the CDR3. CDR1 MNHEY and CDR2 SVGAGI come from the germline V gene. Trimming removed 6 bases at V and 4 bases at J, with 18 bases between. The CDR3 loop is CASRQTDLGTTEAFF. The CDR3 DNA reads as TGTGCCAGCAGACAGACAGATCTGGGTACCACTGAAGCTTTCTTT.

The rearrangement links TRBV30 to TRBJ1-5, with 7 bases that match TRBD1. J gave up 8 bases and V 5 bases, and 9 bases lay outside the gene matches. The CDR3 spans 13 residues. CDR1 is GTSNPN, CDR2 SVGIG, per germline (reference sequence). The CDR3 sequence is CAWGLQGKEPQHF. Here the CDR3 DNA reads TGTGCCTGGGGGCTACAGGGGAAGGAGCCCCAGCATTTT. Full variable domain (remainder filled in from reference TRBV30 and TRBJ1-5): SQTIHQWPATLVQPVGSPLSLECTVEGTSNPNLYWYRQAAGRGLQLLFYSVGIGQISSEVPQNLSASRPQDRQFILSSKKLLLSDSGFYLCAWGLQGKEPQHFGDGTRLSIL.

The chain recombines TRBV7-9 with TRBJ1-1, with D possibly TRBD1 on 6 matching bases. V lost 5 bases to trimming and J lost 4 bases, with 20 bases between them. This CDR3 comprises 16 residues. The germline CDR1 and CDR2 sequences are SEHNR and FQNEAQ (reference sequence). The CDR3 protein is CASSPHRGQSATEAFF. The DNA of the CDR3 is TGTGCCAGCAGCCCACATCGGGGACAATCAGCCACTGAAGCTTTCTTT.

The chain joins TRBV6-5 to TRBJ2-4, with 9 bases that match TRBD1. V lost 6 bases, J lost 6 bases, and 9 bases stayed unmatched. Germline values: CDR1 MNHEY, CDR2 SVGAGI. The CDR3 covers 15 residues. CDR3 nucleotides: TGTGCCAGCAGCGCCCAAACAGGGGGCATAAACATTCAGTACTTC. It encodes CASSAQTGGINIQYF.

J is TRBJ1-1 and V is TRBV11-2; maybe TRBD1 (5 bases). Germline V lookup: CDR1 SGHAT, CDR2 FQNNGV. V was trimmed by 6 bases and J by 6 bases, leaving 14 bases between them. This CDR3 has 13 amino acids. CDR3 loop: CASSQGAVAEAFF. In DNA form, the CDR3 reads TGTGCCAGCAGTCAAGGGGCGGTTGCTGAAGCTTTCTTT.

The chain has TRBV25-1 and TRBJ1-6, with D unresolved. CDR1 MGHDK and CDR2 SYGVNS come from the germline V gene. The CDR3 sequence is 14 residues long. Trimming shortened V by 3 bases and J by 12 bases, and 15 bases separated the two germline ends. The CDR3 sequence is CASSDMRGLRPLHF. The CDR3 coding sequence is TGTGCCAGCAGTGATATGCGGGGATTGAGACCCCTCCACTTT.

The chain combines TRBV19 with TRBJ1-2; D perhaps matches TRBD1 (6 bases). The CDR3 is 13 amino acids. Germline assignment: CDR1 LNHDA and CDR2 SQIVND (reference sequence). Trimming left V 7 bases short and J 4 bases short, with 13 bases between. CDR3 nucleotides: TGTGCCAGTACCCGGGGCAGGGGCTATGGCTACACCTTC. Translating it yields CASTRGRGYGYTF.

The genes are TRBV6-6 and TRBJ1-2; no definite D call. The V gene lost 2 bases and the J gene lost 7 bases, with 17 bases spanning the gap. The germline CDR1 and CDR2 sequences are MNHNY and SVGAGI (reference sequence). The CDR3 is made up of 15 amino acids. CDR3 coding DNA: TGTGCCAGCAGTTACCCCGGGAGGGAACGGGCTGGCTACACCTTC. Translation gives CASSYPGRERAGYTF.

This clone was observed once. The chain joins TRBV12-1 to TRBJ2-5; the table's D call TRBD2 went unverified against the DNA. TRBV12-1 is reported as a pseudogene. The CDR3 extends over 19 amino acids. This CDR3 reads CASSSLRTSGGNNQETQYF. The CDR3 DNA is TGTGCCAGCAGCTCCCTTCGGACTAGCGGGGGGAACAACCAAGAGACCCAGTACTTC.

This chain joins TRBV5-4 and TRBJ2-2; 12 nucleotides agree with TRBD1. The V segment lost 6 bases and the J segment 6 bases; nucleotides outside the gene matches: 6. Germline V lookup: CDR1 SGHNT, CDR2 YYREEE (reference sequence). This CDR3 is 15 amino acids long. CDR3 in amino acids: CASTSGTGGSGELFF. The DNA for the CDR3 is TGTGCCAGCACCTCCGGGACAGGGGGCTCCGGGGAGCTGTTTTTT.

The J gene is TRBJ2-3, the V gene TRBV5-1; TRBD2 agrees at 10 bases. V was pared by 4 bases and J by 1 base, with 3 bases of the junction left unmatched. Looked up from germline, CDR1 is SGHRS and CDR2 is YFSETQ. The CDR3 spans 15 residues. The DNA for the CDR3 is TGCGCCAGCAGCCCCCTAGCGGGGGGCACAGATACGCAGTATTTT. It specifies CASSPLAGGTDTQYF. Together with reference TRBV5-1 and TRBJ2-3, the CDR3 gives the full variable domain: KAGVTQTPRYLIKTRGQQVTLSCSPISGHRSVSWYQQTPGQGLQFLFEYFSETQRNKGNFPGRFSGRQFSNSRSEMNVSTLELGDSALYLCASSPLAGGTDTQYFGPGTRLTVL.

This rearrangement joins TRBV5-5 to TRBJ1-2, with 9 bases aligning to TRBD1. Unmatched junction bases numbered 3, after V lost 3 bases and J lost 6 bases. Germline loops: CDR1 SGHKS, CDR2 YYEKEE (reference sequence). This CDR3 is 13 amino acids long. The CDR3 DNA reads as TGTGCCAGCAGCTGGACAGGGGAAAATGGCTACACCTTC. The encoded protein is CASSWTGENGYTF.